What follows describes a single TCR beta chain. Its antigen is undetermined. A much larger clone is a single base away; this may be a read error. Germline assignment: CDR1 SGDLS and CDR2 YYNGEE. The CDR3 runs to 16 residues. TCR beta CDR3 region amplification was performed from RNA transcripts. First-round RT-PCR with HTBI primers amplified the TCR CDR3 region. TCRdb processed the multiplex PCR reads anew with MiXCR; each CDR3 protein has one entry. The sample yields 250,000 or so distinct CDR3 sequences, about 15% seen once. This sample is drawn from a study of T cells in Graves' hyperthyroidism and ophthalmopathy. General observations from the study: Stable hyperthyroidism was separated from ophthalmopathy by a model based on 13 V-J features.

The sequence was obtained from a woman between 18 and 29 years old with Graves' ophthalmopathy. Input material: blood. The genes are TRBV9 and TRBJ2-1; no clear D. The CDR3 nucleotides read TGTGTCAGCAGCGTAGGTGGCCCGAGCTCCTACAATGAGCAGTTCTTC. Protein: CVSSVGGPSSYNEQFF.